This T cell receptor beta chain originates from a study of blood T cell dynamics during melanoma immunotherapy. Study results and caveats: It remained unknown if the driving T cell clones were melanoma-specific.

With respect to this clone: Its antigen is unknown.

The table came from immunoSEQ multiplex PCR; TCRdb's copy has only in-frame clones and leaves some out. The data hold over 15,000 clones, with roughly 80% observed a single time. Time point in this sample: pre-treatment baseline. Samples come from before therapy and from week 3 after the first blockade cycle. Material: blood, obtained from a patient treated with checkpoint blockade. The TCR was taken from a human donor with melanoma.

CDR3 amino acids: CAWSVLGGGLETQYF. CDR3 coding DNA: TGTGCCTGGAGTGTACTAGGGGGAGGACTGGAGACCCAGTACTTC. This sequence joins TRBV30 and TRBJ2-5; tentatively, D is TRBD1 or TRBD2 (6 bases each). Trimming stripped 0 bases from V and 5 bases from J, with 16 bases between. This CDR3 is 15 amino acids long. Germline V gene data show CDR1 as GTSNPN and CDR2 as SVGIG (reference sequence).